One and the same sample provided the 21 T cell receptor beta chains below, sequenced in a study of long-term antiretroviral therapy in people with HIV. An immunoSEQ assay, version v3.0, was performed at survey level. Clones were sequenced by immunoSEQ multiplex PCR, and TCRdb holds only the in-frame ones, with some missing. The table records around 26,000 clones, around 84% of them present only once. Source: unsorted PBMCs, taken 3 years after starting antiretroviral therapy. The receptors come from a man between 50 and 59 years old with HIV.

The chain carries TRBV5-6 and TRBJ1-4; no firm D call. CDR1 is SGHDT, CDR2 YYEEEE, per germline. Trimming pared 3 bases from V and 6 bases from J, leaving 15 bases between. The CDR3 extends over 15 amino acids. The CDR3 here is CASSSDPQVDEKLFF. Written as DNA, the CDR3 is TGTGCCAGCAGCTCAGACCCTCAAGTGGATGAAAAACTGTTTTTT.

The rearrangement links TRBV4-1 to TRBJ2-7; D not resolved. V was clipped by 3 bases and J by 6 bases, with 6 bases between them. This CDR3 spans 11 amino acids. CDR1 is MGHRA and CDR2 is YSYEKL in the germline V gene. CDR3 protein: CASSQPGEQYF. Here the CDR3 DNA reads TGCGCCAGCAGCCAGCCTGGCGAGCAGTACTTC.

This clone appeared a single time. The chain is built from TRBV2 and TRBJ2-7, with TRBD2 matching over 9 bases. The CDR3 extends over 14 amino acids. The germline gives CDR1 SNHLY, CDR2 FYNNEI. The trim removed 4 bases at V and 0 bases at J, leaving 1 base unmatched. DNA for the CDR3: TGTGCCAGCAGTGGGACTAGCGACTCCTACGAGCAGTACTTC. This gives the protein CASSGTSDSYEQYF.

The V call is TRBV19, the J call TRBJ1-5, with 7 nucleotides matching TRBD1. V was pared by 6 bases and J by 0 bases, with 5 bases of the junction left unmatched. The length of the CDR3 is 15 residues. Germline V lookup: CDR1 LNHDA, CDR2 SQIVND (reference sequence). CDR3 DNA sequence: TGTGCCAGTAGGGTACAGGGGTATAGCAATCAGCCCCAGCATTTT. Translated, it gives CASRVQGYSNQPQHF. The whole variable domain, filled in from reference TRBV19 and TRBJ1-5, reads DGGITQSPKYLFRKEGQNVTLSCEQNLNHDAMYWYRQDPGQGLRLIYYSQIVNDFQKGDIAEGYSVSREKKESFPLTVTSAQKNPTAFYLCASRVQGYSNQPQHFGDGTRLSIL.

This chain's CDR3 is CASSTGTGGNEQFF. The CDR3 bases are TGTGCCAGTAGTACAGGGACAGGGGGCAATGAGCAGTTCTTC. The chain is built from TRBV19 and TRBJ2-1; 11 nucleotides line up with TRBD1. V lost 4 bases, J lost 6 bases, and 2 bases stayed unmatched. The CDR3 covers 14 residues. Germline assignment: CDR1 LNHDA and CDR2 SQIVND (reference sequence). The full variable domain, in which reference TRBV19 and TRBJ2-1 provide the parts outside the CDR3, is DGGITQSPKYLFRKEGQNVTLSCEQNLNHDAMYWYRQDPGQGLRLIYYSQIVNDFQKGDIAEGYSVSREKKESFPLTVTSAQKNPTAFYLCASSTGTGGNEQFFGPGTRLTVL.

This rearrangement joins TRBV28 to TRBJ2-2, with 10 bases identical to TRBD2. The CDR3 length is 16 residues. Per germline, CDR1 MDHEN and CDR2 SYDVKM. Unmatched junction bases numbered 7, after V lost 3 bases and J lost 6 bases. CDR3 loop: CASSFSQLAGSGELFF. The CDR3 DNA is TGTGCCAGCAGTTTTTCACAACTAGCGGGGTCCGGGGAGCTGTTTTTT.

The chain is built from TRBV7-9 and TRBJ2-7; 9 positions match TRBD1. Trimming at V came to 4 bases and at J to 6 bases, leaving 7 bases not matched to a gene. Germline CDR1 SEHNR, CDR2 FQNEAQ (reference sequence). CDR3 length equals 14 residues. CDR3 bases: TGTGCCAGCAGCTCCCGGGACAGGGCCTTCGAGCAGTACTTC. It encodes CASSSRDRAFEQYF. Full variable domain (missing parts from reference TRBV7-9 and TRBJ2-7): DTGVSQNPRHKITKRGQNVTFRCDPISEHNRLYWYRQTLGQGPEFLTYFQNEAQLEKSRLLSDRFSAERPKGSFSTLEIQRTEQGDSAMYLCASSSRDRAFEQYFGPGTRLTVT.

The chain is built from TRBV19 and TRBJ2-3; TRBD2 matches 13 bases. The CDR3 consists of 17 residues. Per germline, CDR1 LNHDA and CDR2 SQIVND (reference sequence). V shed 4 bases, J shed 1 base, and the junction held 5 bases outside the gene matches. This chain's CDR3 is CASSKLAGGPGTDTQYF. The DNA for the CDR3 is TGTGCCAGTAGTAAACTAGCGGGGGGGCCAGGCACAGATACGCAGTATTTT. Together with reference TRBV19 and TRBJ2-3, the CDR3 gives the full variable domain: DGGITQSPKYLFRKEGQNVTLSCEQNLNHDAMYWYRQDPGQGLRLIYYSQIVNDFQKGDIAEGYSVSREKKESFPLTVTSAQKNPTAFYLCASSKLAGGPGTDTQYFGPGTRLTVL.

Comment on this clone: The identical CDR3 is also encoded by other nucleotide sequences in the sample. The V call is TRBV6-6, the J call TRBJ2-7; weak D call: TRBD2 (7 bases). Trimming left V 6 bases short and J 5 bases short, with 14 bases between. The CDR3 is made up of 13 amino acids. Per germline, CDR1 MNHNY and CDR2 SVGAGI (reference sequence). CDR3 nucleotide sequence: TGTGCCAGCAGAGGGAGGGGGGTCAACGAGCAGTACTTC. It translates to CASRGRGVNEQYF.

The genes are TRBV4-2 and TRBJ2-1; D is perhaps TRBD1 or TRBD2 (6 bases each). The germline V gene has CDR1 LGHNA and CDR2 YNFKEQ. The CDR3 runs 16 residues. Trimming removed 4 bases at V and 2 bases at J, with 15 bases between. DNA for the CDR3: TGTGCCAGCAGCCTTACCCTGCGGGACACCTACAATGAGCAGTTCTTC. Protein: CASSLTLRDTYNEQFF.

The rearrangement uses TRBV4-1 and TRBJ1-2; weak D call: TRBD1 (6 bases). This CDR3 is built from 17 residues. Deletions cut 6 bases from V and 6 bases from J, with 26 bases between. The germline gives CDR1 MGHRA, CDR2 YSYEKL. The CDR3 loop is CASRKPGRGAKGDGYTF. Written as DNA, the CDR3 is TGCGCCAGCAGAAAACCAGGTCGGGGGGCGAAGGGGGATGGCTACACCTTC.

Relative to its sample, this clone is medium-sized. The chain's CDR3 is CASSFTGNTWKQYF. In DNA, the CDR3 is TGTGCCAGCAGTTTTACAGGGAACACCTGGAAGCAGTACTTC. The chain links TRBV28 to TRBJ2-7; TRBD1 might be the D (6 bases). Trimming left V 3 bases short and J 8 bases short, with 17 bases between. Germline V gives CDR1 MDHEN, CDR2 SYDVKM. The CDR3 consists of 14 residues. Drawing the rest from reference TRBV28 and TRBJ2-7, the complete variable domain is DVKVTQSSRYLVKRTGEKVFLECVQDMDHENMFWYRQDPGLGLRLIYFSYDVKMKEKGDIPEGYSVSREKKERFSLILESASTNQTSMYLCASSFTGNTWKQYFGPGTRLTVT.

V gene TRBV11-2 combines with J gene TRBJ1-1; D call uncertain. CDR1 SGHAT and CDR2 FQNNGV come from the germline V gene. This CDR3 is built from 13 residues. Trimming stripped 1 base from V and 1 base from J, with 4 bases between. CDR3 coding DNA: TGTGCCAGCAGCTTAGGCCCGAACACTGAAGCTTTCTTT. Translating gives CASSLGPNTEAFF.

V is TRBV12-5 and J is TRBJ1-1; weak D call: TRBD1 (5 bases). The germline V gene has CDR1 LGHNT and CDR2 FRNRAP. The CDR3 has 14 amino acids. With 6 bases removed from V and 3 bases from J, the gap between germline ends came to 14 bases. The CDR3 is CASGRGMADTEAFF. The CDR3 DNA reads TGTGCTAGTGGACGGGGGATGGCGGACACTGAAGCTTTCTTT.

The rearrangement links TRBV7-8 to TRBJ1-3, with a tentative D call TRBD1 (6 bases). This CDR3 spans 14 amino acids. Germline CDR1 SGHVS, CDR2 FQNEAQ. The V gene lost 5 bases and the J gene lost 6 bases, with 14 bases spanning the gap. Written as DNA, the CDR3 is TGTGCCAGCAGCCCCAGGGGTCGGGAAAACACCATATATTTT. Translating gives CASSPRGRENTIYF.

This rearrangement joins TRBV9 to TRBJ1-4; D gene unclear. The germline V and J ends were trimmed by 0 bases and 3 bases, with 9 bases remaining between them. This CDR3 has 15 residues. Germline values: CDR1 SGDLS, CDR2 YYNGEE. This CDR3 is CASSVGVAANEKLFF. CDR3 DNA sequence: TGTGCCAGCAGCGTAGGTGTGGCAGCTAATGAAAAACTGTTTTTT.

The rearrangement links TRBV4-3 to TRBJ2-5; TRBD1 matches 7 bases. The CDR3 runs to 16 residues. The V and J ends lost 2 bases and 7 bases, in that order; junction bases with no gene match: 13. Germline values: CDR1 LGHNA, CDR2 YSLEER. CDR3 protein: CASSQRVWQGVVTQYF. CDR3 in DNA: TGCGCCAGCAGCCAACGGGTTTGGCAGGGGGTAGTGACCCAGTACTTC.

The V gene is TRBV16, the J gene TRBJ2-7, with a weak D call TRBD1 (6 bases). Germline loops: CDR1 KGHSY, CDR2 FQNENV. The CDR3 consists of 14 residues. The V and J ends lost 3 bases and 1 base respectively, with 10 bases between them. In DNA, the CDR3 is TGTGCCAGCAGCCAGGGTAGGGGGTCCTACGAGCAGTACTTC. Translation gives CASSQGRGSYEQYF.

The V and J genes are TRBV5-4 and TRBJ1-4, with TRBD1 identical over 7 bases. The CDR3 has 14 residues. Germline values: CDR1 SGHNT, CDR2 YYREEE (reference sequence). J gave up 5 bases and V 3 bases, and 4 bases lay outside the gene matches. CDR3 DNA: TGTGCCAGCAGCTCGCCGACAGGGAATGAAAAACTGTTTTTT. Its protein product is CASSSPTGNEKLFF.

The chain couples TRBV14 to TRBJ1-1; the D gene is possibly TRBD1 (5 bases). CDR3 size: 14 residues. Germline V gives CDR1 SGHDN, CDR2 FVKESK. With 4 bases removed from V and 5 bases from J, the gap between germline ends came to 14 bases. The CDR3 region has the DNA TGTGCCAGCAGCCCCTACAGGATGGGTACTGAAGCTTTCTTT. The encoded protein is CASSPYRMGTEAFF.

The V gene is TRBV5-1, the J gene TRBJ1-1; no firm D call. The CDR3 is made up of 11 amino acids. CDR1 is SGHRS, CDR2 YFSETQ, per germline. The V gene lost 4 bases and the J gene lost 7 bases, with 8 bases spanning the gap. The CDR3 spells CASSGEGEAFF. The CDR3 DNA reads TGCGCCAGCAGCGGAGAGGGTGAAGCTTTCTTT.